This T cell receptor beta chain emerged from a study of T-cell reconstitution after alpha-beta-depleted transplantation in children. Unique molecular identifiers were built into the TCRbeta library. TCRdb processed the PCR reads anew with MiXCR; each CDR3 protein has one entry. Among roughly 500,000 distinct CDR3 sequences listed, approximately 16% were seen once. The length of the CDR3 is 17 residues. J was trimmed by 5 bases and V by 1 base; bases with no gene match: 12. From germline, CDR1 is LGHNA and CDR2 YNFKEQ. The sequences come from PBMCs from the stem cell graft donor, collected from the stem cell graft. The chain combines TRBV4-2 with TRBJ2-5, with 8 bases lining up with TRBD2. The sequence was collected from a human donor who donated a stem cell graft to a child with acute lymphoblastic leukemia. The CDR3 DNA is TGTGCCAGCAGCCAAGTTAGCGGGACCCTTTCGCGGGAGACCCAGTACTTC. Translation gives CASSQVSGTLSRETQYF.